Shown below are 31 T cell receptor beta chains from a single sample sequenced in a study of cytomegalovirus exposure and HLA in healthy donors. The study ran its PCR with 60 Vbeta and 13 Jbeta primers. The repertoire was sequenced with immunoSEQ multiplex PCR; TCRdb's copy has only in-frame clones and lacks some. The sample lists about 170,000 clones; around four fifths were seen once. Sequenced sample: PBMCs. All receptors come from a woman aged 50 to 65 in good health and CMV-seropositive.

The V gene is TRBV7-2, the J gene TRBJ2-2; 8 nucleotides align to TRBD1. The V gene end was trimmed by 5 bases and the J gene end by 4 bases; junction bases not matched to a gene: 6. Germline V CDR1 and CDR2: SGHTA, FQGNSA. CDR3 size: 15 residues. The CDR3 loop is CASSDGQGSTGELFF. CDR3 nucleotides: TGTGCCAGCAGCGACGGACAGGGTAGCACCGGGGAGCTGTTTTTT.

In its sample, this clone was seen once. The chain carries TRBV6-5 and TRBJ1-1; no clear D. V gave up 7 bases and J gave up 1 base, with 16 bases separating them. The CDR3 is 15 amino acids. The germline V gene has CDR1 MNHEY and CDR2 SVGAGI. CDR3 sequence (DNA): TGTGCCAGCACCCCGGAGGGCGCTTCGAACACTGAAGCTTTCTTT. It translates to CASTPEGASNTEAFF.

In this sample, this clone turned up many times. The chain has TRBV19 and TRBJ2-2, with D hard to call. Germline assignment: CDR1 LNHDA and CDR2 SQIVND (reference sequence). V shed 5 bases and J shed 5 bases, with 12 bases lying between them. The CDR3 spans 14 residues. CDR3 loop: CASSPPTETGELFF. The CDR3 DNA reads as TGTGCCAGTAGTCCCCCCACGGAGACCGGGGAGCTGTTTTTT.

This sequence joins TRBV27 and TRBJ2-2; 9 bases map to TRBD1. V lost 7 bases and J lost 0; bases outside the gene matches: 6. This CDR3 contains 16 residues. Germline V lookup: CDR1 MNHEY, CDR2 SMNVEV (reference sequence). The CDR3 nucleotides are TGTGCCAGCACCCTAACAGGGGGCGCGAACACCGGGGAGCTGTTTTTT. Its protein is CASTLTGGANTGELFF.

CDR3 DNA sequence: TGCGCCAGCACTTGGGGGCTTGGAAACACCATATATTTT. Translating it yields CASTWGLGNTIYF. The rearrangement joins TRBV5-1 to TRBJ1-3, with a possible D match to TRBD1 (6 bases). This CDR3 has 13 residues. V was clipped by 6 bases and J by 3 bases, with 10 bases between them. Germline values: CDR1 SGHRS, CDR2 YFSETQ. Variable domain in full (rest from reference TRBV5-1 and TRBJ1-3): KAGVTQTPRYLIKTRGQQVTLSCSPISGHRSVSWYQQTPGQGLQFLFEYFSETQRNKGNFPGRFSGRQFSNSRSEMNVSTLELGDSALYLCASTWGLGNTIYFGEGSWLTVV.

The V and J genes are TRBV28 and TRBJ1-5; D remains unclear. The CDR3 extends over 16 amino acids. CDR1 is MDHEN and CDR2 is SYDVKM in the germline V gene. The ends were cut back, 3 bases at V and 6 bases at J, with 18 bases in the middle. The CDR3 loop is CASSLFRTDEGQPQHF. CDR3 in DNA: TGTGCCAGCAGTTTGTTCAGGACGGATGAGGGTCAGCCCCAGCATTTT.

The chain has TRBV5-1 and TRBJ1-2, with D perhaps matching TRBD1 (6 bases). V lost 6 bases and J 5 bases, leaving 23 bases between the germline ends. Germline CDR1 reads SGHRS; CDR2 reads YFSETQ. The CDR3 is 16 residues long. The CDR3 sequence: CASTFAGGGLEYGYTF. CDR3 DNA sequence: TGCGCCAGCACATTCGCGGGCGGGGGCCTAGAATATGGCTACACCTTC.

The chain carries TRBV11-2 and TRBJ2-5, with 11 bases identical to TRBD1. The J call may be in error: the DNA end matches TRBJ2-7 better. CDR3 length: 15 amino acids. Germline values: CDR1 SGHAT, CDR2 FQNNGV. The CDR3 loop is CASSFLPDRGHEQYF. CDR3 bases: TGTGCCAGCAGCTTCCTCCCGGACAGGGGGCACGAGCAGTACTTC.

This sequence joins TRBV30 and TRBJ2-3; 12 positions match TRBD2. There are 16 residues in the CDR3. From germline, CDR1 is GTSNPN and CDR2 SVGIG (reference sequence). V shed 0 bases and J 1 base; nucleotides not matched to a gene: 2. CDR3 nucleotide sequence: TGTGCCTGGAGTGTGGGGACTAGCGGGCGCACAGATACGCAGTATTTT. Protein sequence: CAWSVGTSGRTDTQYF.

The chain employs TRBV7-9 and TRBJ1-1, with 7 bases lining up with TRBD1. The CDR3 consists of 15 residues. With 5 bases clipped from V and 0 bases from J, the junction kept 6 bases outside the gene matches. Germline V gene data show CDR1 as SEHNR and CDR2 as FQNEAQ (reference sequence). The CDR3 loop reads CASSTRTGMNTEAFF. CDR3 bases: TGTGCCAGCAGCACCCGGACAGGTATGAACACTGAAGCTTTCTTT.

This sequence joins TRBV18 and TRBJ1-1; TRBD1 matches 7 bases. This CDR3 region has 13 residues. Trimming took 6 bases from V and 7 from J; bases not matched to a gene: 8. CDR1 and CDR2 (germline): KGHSH, LQKENI. CDR3 nucleotides: TGTGCCAGCTCCCCAACCGGGACAGTTGAAGCTTTCTTT. This translates into CASSPTGTVEAFF.

The chain links TRBV7-9 to TRBJ2-7, with D uncertain. The CDR3 is made up of 12 amino acids. Trimming removed 5 bases at V and 3 bases at J, with 8 bases between. Germline lookup yields CDR1 SEHNR and CDR2 FQNEAQ (reference sequence). The CDR3 DNA reads as TGTGCCAGCAGCCTCGAGAACTACGAGCAGTACTTC. Amino acid sequence: CASSLENYEQYF.

The chain has TRBV28 and TRBJ1-3; possibly TRBD1 for D (6 bases). The CDR3 covers 15 residues. Germline V lookup: CDR1 MDHEN, CDR2 SYDVKM. V lost 1 base to trimming and J lost 4 bases, with 11 bases between them. CDR3 in amino acids: CASSLSPGEGNTIYF. The CDR3 DNA follows: TGTGCCAGCAGTTTATCCCCAGGGGAGGGAAACACCATATATTTT. The full variable domain, rest sourced from reference TRBV28 and TRBJ1-3, is DVKVTQSSRYLVKRTGEKVFLECVQDMDHENMFWYRQDPGLGLRLIYFSYDVKMKEKGDIPEGYSVSREKKERFSLILESASTNQTSMYLCASSLSPGEGNTIYFGEGSWLTVV.

The chain joins TRBV7-2 to TRBJ1-1; 7 bases fit TRBD1. The CDR3 runs to 14 residues. Germline trimming cut 3 bases from V and 4 bases from J; bases unmatched to any gene: 5. Germline loops: CDR1 SGHTA, CDR2 FQGNSA. CDR3 in amino acids: CASSFGTVLTEAFF. The CDR3 DNA reads as TGTGCCAGCAGCTTCGGGACAGTTCTCACTGAAGCTTTCTTT.

The J gene is TRBJ2-1, the V gene TRBV7-2; TRBD2 matches at 7 bases. CDR3 length: 16 amino acids. The V gene end was trimmed by 5 bases and the J gene end by 4 bases; junction bases not matched to a gene: 11. Germline-derived CDR1 and CDR2 are SGHTA and FQGNSA. CDR3 sequence: CASSPRRAGVYNEQFF. CDR3 nucleotide sequence: TGTGCCAGCAGCCCCCGGAGGGCGGGAGTGTACAATGAGCAGTTCTTC.

The V gene is TRBV10-3, the J gene TRBJ1-3, with a tentative D call TRBD1 (6 bases). Germline-derived CDR1 and CDR2 are ENHRY and SYGVKD. Trimming stripped 8 bases from V and 4 bases from J, with 18 bases between. The CDR3 sequence is 15 residues long. This CDR3 reads CAILAGGGFGNTIYF. CDR3 bases: TGTGCCATCCTGGCTGGGGGGGGCTTCGGAAACACCATATATTTT.

The chain uses TRBV29-1 and TRBJ2-1; 9 positions agree with TRBD2. Germline V gene lookup returns CDR1 SQVTM and CDR2 ANQGSEA. The junction had 9 bases not matched to a gene; V was cut back by 5 bases and J by 1 base. The CDR3 extends over 16 amino acids. Written as DNA, the CDR3 is TGCAGCGTTCTTTTAGCGGGAGTACCGTCCTACAATGAGCAGTTCTTC. It specifies CSVLLAGVPSYNEQFF.

This clone has just one count. The chain recombines TRBV28 with TRBJ1-1; maybe TRBD1 (5 bases). Trimming removed 6 bases at V and 0 bases at J, with 14 bases between. The CDR3 has 15 residues. Germline V lookup: CDR1 MDHEN, CDR2 SYDVKM. Here the CDR3 reads CASSQDRGLNTEAFF. CDR3 nucleotides: TGTGCCAGCAGCCAAGACAGAGGCCTGAACACTGAAGCTTTCTTT.

This clone has more than one count but fewer than ten. The rearrangement uses TRBV28 and TRBJ2-7; 11 nucleotides align to TRBD1. The CDR3 is 18 amino acids. CDR1 is MDHEN, CDR2 SYDVKM, per germline. With V trimmed by 4 bases and J by 4 bases, 15 bases remained unmatched. This CDR3 reads CASSSLVRRGTGGYEQYF. DNA for the CDR3: TGTGCCAGCAGTTCCCTCGTCCGGCGCGGGACAGGGGGGTACGAGCAGTACTTC.

The chain combines TRBV7-2 with TRBJ2-1; a possible D gene is TRBD1 (5 bases). The V end was cut by 0 bases, the J end by 5 bases, with 11 bases between. This CDR3 is built from 15 residues. CDR1 and CDR2 (germline): SGHTA, FQGNSA. The CDR3 region is CASSLAQVKNNEQFF. The CDR3 DNA follows: TGTGCCAGCAGCTTAGCACAGGTAAAAAACAATGAGCAGTTCTTC. Full variable domain (rest looked up from reference TRBV7-2 and TRBJ2-1): GAGVSQSPSNKVTEKGKDVELRCDPISGHTALYWYRQSLGQGLEFLIYFQGNSAPDKSGLPSDRFSAERTGGSVSTLTIQRTQQEDSAVYLCASSLAQVKNNEQFFGPGTRLTVL.

This rearrangement joins TRBV23-1 to TRBJ2-7, with 10 nucleotides matching TRBD2. TRBV23-1 is sorted into the ORF group, with uncertain function. The ends lost 6 bases at V and 2 bases at J; junction bases unmatched: 13. This CDR3 is 17 amino acids long. CDR3 sequence (DNA): TGCGCCAGCAGCACTAGCGGGGAGCCCTGGGGGACCTACGAGCAGTACTTC. Its translation is CASSTSGEPWGTYEQYF.

The chain links TRBV7-9 to TRBJ2-4, with D perhaps TRBD1 (5 bases). The CDR3 has 12 residues. Per germline, CDR1 SEHNR and CDR2 FQNEAQ (reference sequence). V was trimmed by 1 base and J by 15 bases, leaving 13 bases between them. CDR3 DNA sequence: TGTGCCAGCAGCTTAGAACTGCAGGGAATGTACTTC. Amino acid sequence: CASSLELQGMYF.

Comments on this clone: Other DNA sequences in this sample translate to the same CDR3. This sequence joins TRBV20-1 and TRBJ2-5, with D possibly TRBD1 on 5 matching bases. Germline V gene lookup returns CDR1 DFQATT and CDR2 SNEGSKA (reference sequence). The V end lost 2 bases, the J end lost 4 bases, and 5 bases lay between the germline ends. The CDR3 contains 11 residues. The CDR3 here is CSARRGETQYF. CDR3 coding DNA: TGCAGTGCTAGAAGGGGAGAGACCCAGTACTTC.

The rearrangement joins TRBV4-3 to TRBJ1-2; 7 nucleotides match TRBD1. Germline values: CDR1 LGHNA, CDR2 YSLEER. This CDR3 has 19 amino acids. J lost 4 bases, V lost 4 bases, and 21 bases had no gene match. In DNA form, the CDR3 reads TGCGCCAGCAGCCTTGGGACAGACGTTACTTCAAAAGCGCTCTATGGCTACACCTTC. Protein: CASSLGTDVTSKALYGYTF.

The chain employs TRBV6-5 and TRBJ1-1; TRBD1 matches at 8 bases. The CDR3 is 14 amino acids. Trimming took 5 bases from V and 3 from J; bases not matched to a gene: 5. Germline V gene sequence: CDR1 MNHEY, CDR2 SVGAGI. CDR3 residues: CASSRDRQDTEAFF. For the CDR3, the DNA is TGTGCCAGCAGTCGGGACAGGCAGGACACTGAAGCTTTCTTT.

The gene calls are TRBV7-2 and TRBJ2-7; D might be TRBD1 (5 bases). The CDR3 consists of 17 residues. V lost 5 bases, J lost 2 bases, and 22 bases lay in between. The germline CDR1 and CDR2 sequences are SGHTA and FQGNSA. The CDR3 DNA reads as TGTGCCAGCAGCCCACAACCCCGACAGTTCACCACCTACGAGCAGTACTTC. It codes for CASSPQPRQFTTYEQYF. The whole variable domain, filled in from reference TRBV7-2 and TRBJ2-7, reads GAGVSQSPSNKVTEKGKDVELRCDPISGHTALYWYRQSLGQGLEFLIYFQGNSAPDKSGLPSDRFSAERTGGSVSTLTIQRTQQEDSAVYLCASSPQPRQFTTYEQYFGPGTRLTVT.

This clone was recorded only once. The identical CDR3 is also encoded by other nucleotide sequences in the sample. V is TRBV7-2 and J is TRBJ1-5; a possible D gene is TRBD1 (6 bases). The CDR3 spans 18 residues. Trimming cost V 2 bases and J 0 bases, with 17 bases left between them. From germline, CDR1 is SGHTA and CDR2 FQGNSA. In DNA, the CDR3 is TGTGCCAGCAGCTTACTACCTGGGGGCTCCCTTAGCAATCAGCCCCAGCATTTT. Its translation: CASSLLPGGSLSNQPQHF.

This clone occurred once. V gene TRBV18 combines with J gene TRBJ1-3; 10 nucleotides agree with TRBD1. J gave up 8 bases and V 1 base, and 2 bases lay outside the gene matches. Germline CDR1 is KGHSH and CDR2 is LQKENI. This CDR3 has 14 residues. The CDR3: CASSPLGQGDTIYF. For the CDR3, the DNA is TGTGCCAGCTCACCACTCGGACAGGGGGACACCATATATTTT. Full variable domain (outside the CDR3, taken from reference TRBV18 and TRBJ1-3): NAGVMQNPRHLVRRRGQEARLRCSPMKGHSHVYWYRQLPEEGLKFMVYLQKENIIDESGMPKERFSAEFPKEGPSILRIQQVVRGDSAAYFCASSPLGQGDTIYFGEGSWLTVV.

This chain joins TRBV7-2 and TRBJ2-7; 8 bases map to TRBD1. V was pared by 5 bases and J by 3 bases, with 6 bases of the junction left unmatched. The CDR3 contains 14 residues. CDR1 is SGHTA and CDR2 is FQGNSA in the germline V gene. CDR3 amino acids: CASSPDRGIYEQYF. CDR3 sequence (DNA): TGTGCCAGCAGCCCCGACAGGGGTATCTACGAGCAGTACTTC. The entire variable domain, with the rest obtained from reference TRBV7-2 and TRBJ2-7, is as follows: GAGVSQSPSNKVTEKGKDVELRCDPISGHTALYWYRQSLGQGLEFLIYFQGNSAPDKSGLPSDRFSAERTGGSVSTLTIQRTQQEDSAVYLCASSPDRGIYEQYFGPGTRLTVT.

The chain has TRBV7-8 and TRBJ2-1; 11 bases line up with TRBD2. Trimming cost V 2 bases and J 6 bases; bases outside gene matches: 6. The length of the CDR3 is 16 residues. CDR1 SGHVS and CDR2 FQNEAQ come from the germline V gene. The CDR3 spells CASSLWASGGFNEQFF. As DNA, the CDR3 is TGTGCCAGCAGCTTATGGGCTAGCGGGGGGTTCAATGAGCAGTTCTTC. The whole variable domain, remainder taken from reference TRBV7-8 and TRBJ2-1, is GAGVSQSPRYKVAKRGQDVALRCDPISGHVSLFWYQQALGQGPEFLTYFQNEAQLDKSGLPSDRFFAERPEGSVSTLKIQRTQQEDSAVYLCASSLWASGGFNEQFFGPGTRLTVL.

The J gene is TRBJ2-7, the V gene TRBV15, with 9 bases that match TRBD2. Germline V lookup: CDR1 LNHNV, CDR2 YYDKDF (reference sequence). There are 15 residues in the CDR3. Trimming cost V 1 base and J 3 bases; bases outside gene matches: 4. In DNA, the CDR3 is TGTGCCACCAGCAGAGGCCTAGCGGGAAACTACGAGCAGTACTTC. Its translation is CATSRGLAGNYEQYF.